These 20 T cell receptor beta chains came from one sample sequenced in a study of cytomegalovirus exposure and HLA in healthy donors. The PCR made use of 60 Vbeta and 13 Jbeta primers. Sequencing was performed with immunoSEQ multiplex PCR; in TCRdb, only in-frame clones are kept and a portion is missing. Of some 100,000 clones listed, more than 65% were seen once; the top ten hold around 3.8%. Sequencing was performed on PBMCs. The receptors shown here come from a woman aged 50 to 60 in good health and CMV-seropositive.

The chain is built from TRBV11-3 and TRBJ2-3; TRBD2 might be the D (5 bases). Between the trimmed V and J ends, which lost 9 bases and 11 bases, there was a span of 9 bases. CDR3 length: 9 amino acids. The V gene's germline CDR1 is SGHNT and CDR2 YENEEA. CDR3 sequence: CARDLGQYF. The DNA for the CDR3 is TGTGCCAGGGACTTGGGGCAGTATTTT.

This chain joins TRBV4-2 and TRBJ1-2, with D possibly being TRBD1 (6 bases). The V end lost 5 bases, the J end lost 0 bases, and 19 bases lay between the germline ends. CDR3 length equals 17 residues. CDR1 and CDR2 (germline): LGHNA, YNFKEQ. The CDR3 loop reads CASSSRSGGRTNYGYTF. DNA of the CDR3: TGTGCCAGCAGCTCCCGGAGTGGGGGCAGAACTAACTATGGCTACACCTTC.

The CDR3 DNA follows: TGTGCCAGTAGACCTGGACTAGCGGGAGGAGGGGCCTACAATGAGCAGTTCTTC. Translated: CASRPGLAGGGAYNEQFF. The genes are TRBV19 and TRBJ2-1; 14 bases are shared with TRBD2. Trimming took 6 bases from V and 2 from J; bases not matched to a gene: 9. The CDR3 sequence is 18 residues long. The germline CDR1 and CDR2 sequences are LNHDA and SQIVND (reference sequence).

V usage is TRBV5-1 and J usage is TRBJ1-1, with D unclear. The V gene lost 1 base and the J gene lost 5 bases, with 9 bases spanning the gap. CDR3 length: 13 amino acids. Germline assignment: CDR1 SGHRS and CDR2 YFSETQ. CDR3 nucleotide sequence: TGCGCCAGCAGCTTGTTTGGGGAGACTGAAGCTTTCTTT. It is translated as CASSLFGETEAFF.

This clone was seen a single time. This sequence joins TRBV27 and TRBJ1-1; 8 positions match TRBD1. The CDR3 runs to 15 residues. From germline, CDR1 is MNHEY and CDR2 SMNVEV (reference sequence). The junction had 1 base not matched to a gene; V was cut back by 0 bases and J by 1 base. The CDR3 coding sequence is TGTGCCAGCAGTTTATCCCAGGGGGCGAACACTGAAGCTTTCTTT. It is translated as CASSLSQGANTEAFF.

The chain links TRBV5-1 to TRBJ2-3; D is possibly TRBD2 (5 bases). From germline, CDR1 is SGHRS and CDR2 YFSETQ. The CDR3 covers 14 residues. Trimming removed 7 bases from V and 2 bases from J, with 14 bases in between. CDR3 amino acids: CASSISGFTDTQYF. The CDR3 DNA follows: TGCGCCAGCTCGATAAGCGGATTCACAGATACGCAGTATTTT.

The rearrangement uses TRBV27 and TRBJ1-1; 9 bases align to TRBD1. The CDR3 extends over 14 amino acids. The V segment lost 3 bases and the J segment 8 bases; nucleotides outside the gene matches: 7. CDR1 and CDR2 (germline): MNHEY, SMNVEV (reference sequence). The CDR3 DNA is TGTGCCAGCAGTTTTTACGGGACAGGGAGCGAAGCTTTCTTT. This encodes CASSFYGTGSEAFF.

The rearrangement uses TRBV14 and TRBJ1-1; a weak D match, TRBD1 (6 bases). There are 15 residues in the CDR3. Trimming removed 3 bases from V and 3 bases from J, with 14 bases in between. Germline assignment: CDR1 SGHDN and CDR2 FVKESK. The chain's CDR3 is CASSHPGVGDTEAFF. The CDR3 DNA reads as TGTGCCAGCAGCCACCCAGGGGTTGGTGACACTGAAGCTTTCTTT.

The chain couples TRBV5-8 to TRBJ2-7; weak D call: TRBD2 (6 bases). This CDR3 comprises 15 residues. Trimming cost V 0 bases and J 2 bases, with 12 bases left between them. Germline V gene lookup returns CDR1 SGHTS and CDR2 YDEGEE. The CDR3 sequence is CASSLESGLTYEQYF. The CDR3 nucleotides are TGTGCCAGCAGCTTGGAATCGGGACTCACCTACGAGCAGTACTTC.

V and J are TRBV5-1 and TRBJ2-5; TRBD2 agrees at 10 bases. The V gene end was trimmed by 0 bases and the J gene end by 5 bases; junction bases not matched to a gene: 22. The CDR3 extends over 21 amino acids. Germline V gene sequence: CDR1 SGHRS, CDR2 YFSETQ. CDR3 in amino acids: CASSLAPVWGRLAGREETQYF. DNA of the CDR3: TGCGCCAGCAGCTTGGCTCCAGTGTGGGGAAGACTAGCGGGTCGGGAGGAGACCCAGTACTTC.

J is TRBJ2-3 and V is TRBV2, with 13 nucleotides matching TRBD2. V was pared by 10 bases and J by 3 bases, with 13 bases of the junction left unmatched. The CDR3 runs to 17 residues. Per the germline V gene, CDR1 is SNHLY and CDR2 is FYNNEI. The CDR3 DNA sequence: TGTGCCACCCTAGGGGACCTACTAGCGGGGGGGACAGATACGCAGTATTTT. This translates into CATLGDLLAGGTDTQYF.

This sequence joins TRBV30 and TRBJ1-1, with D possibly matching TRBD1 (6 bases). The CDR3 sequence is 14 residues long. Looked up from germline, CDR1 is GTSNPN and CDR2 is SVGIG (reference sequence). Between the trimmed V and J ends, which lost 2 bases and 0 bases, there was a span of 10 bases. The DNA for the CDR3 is TGTGCCTGGAGTCCTGGACAGATGAACACTGAAGCTTTCTTT. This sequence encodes CAWSPGQMNTEAFF.

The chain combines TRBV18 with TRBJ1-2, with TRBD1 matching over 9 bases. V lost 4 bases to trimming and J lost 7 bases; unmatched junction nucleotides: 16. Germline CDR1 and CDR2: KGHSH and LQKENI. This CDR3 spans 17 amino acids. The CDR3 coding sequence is TGTGCCAGCTCACTTGGACAGGGGCCCACTGGGAGCAGTGGCTACACCTTC. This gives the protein CASSLGQGPTGSSGYTF.

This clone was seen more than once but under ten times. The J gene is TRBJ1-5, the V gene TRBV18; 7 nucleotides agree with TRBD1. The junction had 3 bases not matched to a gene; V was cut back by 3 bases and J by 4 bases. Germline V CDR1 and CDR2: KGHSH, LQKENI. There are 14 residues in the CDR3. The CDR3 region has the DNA TGTGCCAGCTCACCCGGGACAGCGAATCAGCCCCAGCATTTT. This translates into CASSPGTANQPQHF.

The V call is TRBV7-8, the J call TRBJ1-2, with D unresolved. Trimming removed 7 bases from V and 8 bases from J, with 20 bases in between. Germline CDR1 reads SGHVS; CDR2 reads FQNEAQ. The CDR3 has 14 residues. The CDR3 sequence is CASTPRRVPRGYTF. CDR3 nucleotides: TGTGCCAGCACCCCGAGACGGGTTCCTAGGGGCTACACCTTC.

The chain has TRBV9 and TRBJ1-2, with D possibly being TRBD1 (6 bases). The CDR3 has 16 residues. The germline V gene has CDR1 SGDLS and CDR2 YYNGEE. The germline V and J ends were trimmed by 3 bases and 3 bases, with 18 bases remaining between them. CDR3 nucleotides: TGTGCCAGCAGCGGAGCCCGGGGAGGGGGGGACTATGGCTACACCTTC. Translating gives CASSGARGGGDYGYTF. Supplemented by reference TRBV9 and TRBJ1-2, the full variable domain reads DSGVTQTPKHLITATGQRVTLRCSPRSGDLSVYWYQQSLDQGLQFLIQYYNGEERAKGNILERFSAQQFPDLHSELNLSSLELGDSALYFCASSGARGGGDYGYTFGSGTRLTVV.

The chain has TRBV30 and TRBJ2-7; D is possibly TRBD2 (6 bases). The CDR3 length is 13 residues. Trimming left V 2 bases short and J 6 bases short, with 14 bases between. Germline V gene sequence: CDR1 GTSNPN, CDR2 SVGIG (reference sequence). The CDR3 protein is CAWSRLEAGEQYF. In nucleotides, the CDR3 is TGTGCCTGGAGTCGACTAGAAGCTGGCGAGCAGTACTTC.

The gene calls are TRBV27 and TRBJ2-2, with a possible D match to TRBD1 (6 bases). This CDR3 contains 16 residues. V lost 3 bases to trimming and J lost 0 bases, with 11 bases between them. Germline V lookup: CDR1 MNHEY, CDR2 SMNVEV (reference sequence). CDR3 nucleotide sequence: TGTGCCAGCAGTTTCGGTGACAGGACGAACACCGGGGAGCTGTTTTTT. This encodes CASSFGDRTNTGELFF.

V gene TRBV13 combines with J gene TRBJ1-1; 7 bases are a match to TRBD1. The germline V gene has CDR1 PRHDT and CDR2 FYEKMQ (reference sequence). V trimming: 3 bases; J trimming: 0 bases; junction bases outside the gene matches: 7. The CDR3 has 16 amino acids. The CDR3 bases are TGTGCCAGCAGCTTTGACAAGGGGGCCATGAACACTGAAGCTTTCTTT. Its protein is CASSFDKGAMNTEAFF.

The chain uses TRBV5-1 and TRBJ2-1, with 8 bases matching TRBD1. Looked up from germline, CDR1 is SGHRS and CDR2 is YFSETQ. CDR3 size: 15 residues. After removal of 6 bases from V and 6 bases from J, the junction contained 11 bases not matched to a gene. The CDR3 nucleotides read TGCGCCAGCACCAGGACGGGACAGGCGATCAATGAGCAGTTCTTC. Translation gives CASTRTGQAINEQFF.